The clone carrying this T cell receptor (beta chain) occurred many times. Its matching antigen is unknown. Each TCR transcript was tagged with a 10-nucleotide random UMI during 5'RACE. A single record per CDR3 protein comes from TCRdb applying MiXCR to the 5' RACE reads. The sample records 87,000 or so distinct CDR3 sequences, roughly 3.2% being singletons. This sample was included in a study of neurological immune-mediated disorders. Whole-study results and caveats: For the multiple sclerosis repertoire cluster, an association with any clinical or MRI feature was absent.

Germline CDR1 and CDR2: DFQATT and SNEGSKA (reference sequence). This CDR3 contains 14 residues. After removal of 5 bases from V and 2 bases from J, the junction contained 7 bases not matched to a gene. The sequencing sample was made of PBMCs. J is TRBJ2-3 and V is TRBV20-1, with 7 bases that match TRBD2. The clonotype was recovered from a woman aged 50 to 60 with multiple sclerosis. CDR3 sequence reads: CSARGSGHTDTQYF. CDR3 bases: TGCAGTGCTCGGGGTAGCGGGCACACAGATACGCAGTATTTT.